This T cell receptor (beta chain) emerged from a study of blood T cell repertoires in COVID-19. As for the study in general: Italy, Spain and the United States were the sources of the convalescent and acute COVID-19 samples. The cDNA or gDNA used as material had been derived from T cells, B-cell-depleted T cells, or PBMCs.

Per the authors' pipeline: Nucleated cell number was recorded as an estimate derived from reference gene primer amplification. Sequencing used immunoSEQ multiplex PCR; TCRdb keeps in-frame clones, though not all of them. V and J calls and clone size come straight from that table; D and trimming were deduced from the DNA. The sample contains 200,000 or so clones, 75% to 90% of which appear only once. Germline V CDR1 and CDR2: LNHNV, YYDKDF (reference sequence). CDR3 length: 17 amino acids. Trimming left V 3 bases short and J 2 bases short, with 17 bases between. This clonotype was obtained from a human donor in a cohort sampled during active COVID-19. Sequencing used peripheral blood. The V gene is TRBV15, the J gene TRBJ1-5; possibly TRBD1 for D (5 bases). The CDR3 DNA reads TGTGCCACCAGCAGTCGCCCGGGGGGGATGGGCAATCAGCCCCAGCATTTT. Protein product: CATSSRPGGMGNQPQHF.